In its sample, the clone carrying this T cell receptor (beta chain) was seen many times. Clinical symptoms, serum thyroxine and TRAb, thyroid ultrasound and orbital computed tomography were used for the diagnoses. The data stem from a study of T cells in Graves' hyperthyroidism and ophthalmopathy. It was RNA transcripts that yielded the amplified TCR beta CDR3 regions. An initial round of RT-PCR targeting the TCR CDR3 relied on the HTBI primer set. TCRdb re-derived calls from the multiplex PCR reads in MiXCR, one entry per CDR3 protein. Of approximately 600,000 distinct CDR3 sequences detected, 13% to 15% appear once; the ten largest clones hold 7% to 9%. This CDR3 has 16 residues. V lost 2 bases, J lost 6 bases, and 19 bases lay in between.

J is TRBJ1-2 and V is TRBV12-3 or TRBV12-4; no firm D call. The TCR was taken from a woman aged 18-29 years with Graves' ophthalmopathy. Specimen: blood. CDR3 sequence: CASSLMSQRVPHGYTF. In DNA form, the CDR3 reads TGTGCCAGCAGTTTAATGAGCCAACGTGTCCCTCATGGCTACACCTTC.